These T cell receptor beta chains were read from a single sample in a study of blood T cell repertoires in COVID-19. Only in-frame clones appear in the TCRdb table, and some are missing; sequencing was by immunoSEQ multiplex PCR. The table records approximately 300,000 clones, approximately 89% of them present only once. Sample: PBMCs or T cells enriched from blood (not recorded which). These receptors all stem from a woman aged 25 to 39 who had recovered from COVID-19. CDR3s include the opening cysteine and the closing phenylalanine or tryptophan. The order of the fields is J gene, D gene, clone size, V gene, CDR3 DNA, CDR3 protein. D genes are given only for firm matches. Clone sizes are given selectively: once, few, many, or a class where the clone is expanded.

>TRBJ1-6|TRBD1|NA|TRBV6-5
TGTGCCAGCACTACTCGACAGGGGGTCAGTTCACCCCTCCACTTT
CASTTRQGVSSPLHF
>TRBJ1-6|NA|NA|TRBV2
TGTGCCAGCAGTGTGGGCGGGTATAATTCACCCCTCCACTTT
CASSVGGYNSPLHF
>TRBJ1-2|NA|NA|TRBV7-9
TGTGCCAGCAGCTTAGATGCGGCAGAAGCTCGCTTTAACTATGGCTACACCTTC
CASSLDAAEARFNYGYTF
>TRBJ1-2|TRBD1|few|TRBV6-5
TGTGCCAGCATCCCGACAGGGGATGGCTATGGCTACACCTTC
CASIPTGDGYGYTF
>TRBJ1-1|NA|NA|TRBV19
TGTGCCAGCCGATTGCAGGGGAACACTGAAGCTTTCTTT
CASRLQGNTEAFF
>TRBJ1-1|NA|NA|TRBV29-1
TGCAGCGTTGTTGAGAGTGAAGCTTTCTTT
CSVVESEAFF
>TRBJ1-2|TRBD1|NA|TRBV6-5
TGTGCCAGCAGAAAAAGTGGGGACAGATATGGCTACACCTTC
CASRKSGDRYGYTF
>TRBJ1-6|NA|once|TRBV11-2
TGTGCCAGCAGCGACTCGCCCTCTAAGAGATCACCCCTCCACTTT
CASSDSPSKRSPLHF
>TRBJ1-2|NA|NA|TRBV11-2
TGTGCCAGCAGCACGGGGAACTATGGCTACACCTTC
CASSTGNYGYTF
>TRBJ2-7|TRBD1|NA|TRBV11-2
TGTGCCAGCAGCTTAGACTCTTGGGACAGGACGTGGGACGAGCAGTACTTC
CASSLDSWDRTWDEQYF
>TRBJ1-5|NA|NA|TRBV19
TGTGCCAGTAGATACAGGCCCAATCAGCCCCAGCATTTT
CASRYRPNQPQHF
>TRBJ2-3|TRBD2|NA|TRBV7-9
TGTGCCAGCAGCAAAAAGACCGGGACTAGCGGGGACACAGATACGCAGTATTTT
CASSKKTGTSGDTDTQYF
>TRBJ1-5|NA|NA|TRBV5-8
TGTGCCAGCAGCCGGGGGGCCGATCAGCCCCAGCATTTT
CASSRGADQPQHF
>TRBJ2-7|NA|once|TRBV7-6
TGTGCCAGCAGCTTAATGGCGCAGGGAATGGGAAGCTACGAGCAGTACTTC
CASSLMAQGMGSYEQYF
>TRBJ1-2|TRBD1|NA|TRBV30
TGTGCCTGGAGGGGAACGACAGGGAGAGGCTACACCTTC
CAWRGTTGRGYTF
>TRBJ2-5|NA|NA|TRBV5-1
TGCGCCAGCAGCTCTATGGCGGTTCAAGAGACCCAGTACTTC
CASSSMAVQETQYF
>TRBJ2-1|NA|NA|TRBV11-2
TGTGCCACCGCAGGAGGGGTATGGAATGAGCAGTTCTTC
CATAGGVWNEQFF
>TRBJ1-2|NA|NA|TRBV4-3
TGCGCCAGCAGCCAAGGTGGGTCGCGGCCATATGGCTACACCTTC
CASSQGGSRPYGYTF
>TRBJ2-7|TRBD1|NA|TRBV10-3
TGTGCCATCAGTCCCCCGGACAGGGGAATCTACGAGCAGTACTTC
CAISPPDRGIYEQYF
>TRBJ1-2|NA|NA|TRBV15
TGTGCCACCAGCAGCCCCCAAGCTTACTATGGCTACACCTTC
CATSSPQAYYGYTF
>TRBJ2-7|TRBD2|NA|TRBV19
TGTGCCAGTAGCGGACTAGCGGGGGGTTACGAGCAGTACTTC
CASSGLAGGYEQYF
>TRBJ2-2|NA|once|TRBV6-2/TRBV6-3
TGTGCCAGCAGTTACGGGCACGCAAACACCGGGGAGCTGTTTTTT
CASSYGHANTGELFF
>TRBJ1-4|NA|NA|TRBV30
TGTGCCTCGACTGGTGTAACTAATGAAAAACTGTTTTTT
CASTGVTNEKLFF
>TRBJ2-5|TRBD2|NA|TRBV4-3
TGCGCCAGCAGCCAAGGAAATAGCGGGGGCGAGACCCAGTACTTC
CASSQGNSGGETQYF